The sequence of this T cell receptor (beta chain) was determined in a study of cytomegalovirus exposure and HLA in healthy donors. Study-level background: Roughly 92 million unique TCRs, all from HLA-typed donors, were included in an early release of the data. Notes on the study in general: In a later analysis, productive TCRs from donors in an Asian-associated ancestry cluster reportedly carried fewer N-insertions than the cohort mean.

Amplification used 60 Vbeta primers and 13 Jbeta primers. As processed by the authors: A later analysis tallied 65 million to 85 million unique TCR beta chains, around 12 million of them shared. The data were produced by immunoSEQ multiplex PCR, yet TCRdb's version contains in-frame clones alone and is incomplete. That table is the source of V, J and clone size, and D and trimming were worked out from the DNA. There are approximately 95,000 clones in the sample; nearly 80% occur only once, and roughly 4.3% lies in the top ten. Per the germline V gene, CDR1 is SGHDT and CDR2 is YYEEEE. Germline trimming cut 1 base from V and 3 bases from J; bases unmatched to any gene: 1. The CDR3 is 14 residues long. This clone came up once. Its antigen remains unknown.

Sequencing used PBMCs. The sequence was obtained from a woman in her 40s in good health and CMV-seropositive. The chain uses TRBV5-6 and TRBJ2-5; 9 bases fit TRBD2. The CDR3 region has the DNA TGTGCCAGCAGCTTGATAGCGGGAGAAGAGACCCAGTACTTC. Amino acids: CASSLIAGEETQYF.